One sample yielded the 28 T cell receptor beta chains listed below, sequenced in a study of low-dose radiotherapy and immunotherapy resistance in tumors. TRAV- and TRBV-specific primers primed first-strand cDNA, covering alpha and beta chains. TCRs underwent 15 to 25 PCR cycles of amplification with a constant-region primer and V-primer adapter. TCRdb re-derived calls from the reads in MiXCR, one entry per CDR3 protein. The profile covers fewer than 95,000 distinct CDR3 sequences, with roughly a tenth appearing a single time and more than 0.85% taken by the ten largest. Time point defined: before trial treatment. This sample comprised PBMCs, obtained before treatment. Receptors originate from a male donor with prostate cancer.

This rearrangement joins TRBV20-1 to TRBJ2-5; 9 bases fit TRBD2. The CDR3 is 16 amino acids. From germline, CDR1 is DFQATT and CDR2 SNEGSKA (reference sequence). Losses at the gene ends were 0 bases for V and 4 bases for J; bases not matched to a gene: 9. The CDR3 loop is CSARDGSGSMGETQYF. In DNA form, the CDR3 reads TGCAGTGCTAGAGATGGTAGCGGGAGTATGGGAGAGACCCAGTACTTC.

This clonotype was seen ten or more times. The chain has TRBV27 and TRBJ2-7, with 7 bases fitting TRBD1. The CDR3 is made up of 16 amino acids. V trimming: 6 bases; J trimming: 3 bases; junction bases outside the gene matches: 14. Germline CDR1 and CDR2: MNHEY and SMNVEV (reference sequence). The CDR3 protein is CASRTQQGRPVYEQYF. DNA of the CDR3: TGTGCCAGCAGAACCCAACAGGGGCGTCCTGTCTACGAGCAGTACTTC.

This clonotype was seen ten or more times. The CDR3 region is CASSPGGQTNEQYF. The CDR3 DNA is TGTGCCAGCTCCCCGGGGGGCCAAACTAACGAGCAGTACTTC. This rearrangement joins TRBV12-3 or TRBV12-4 to TRBJ2-7, with a tentative D call TRBD2 (7 bases). With 8 bases removed from V and 5 bases from J, the gap between germline ends came to 19 bases. The CDR3 has 14 residues.

This clonotype occurred many times. The chain employs TRBV6-2 or TRBV6-3 and TRBJ2-7; 7 positions agree with TRBD1. V shed 1 base and J 0 bases; nucleotides not matched to a gene: 0. CDR1 and CDR2 (germline): MNHEY, SVGEGT. The CDR3 spans 14 residues. CDR3 protein: CASSYWTGSYEQYF. The DNA of the CDR3 is TGTGCCAGCAGTTACTGGACAGGCTCCTACGAGCAGTACTTC.

This clonotype was counted at least ten times. The V call is TRBV19, the J call TRBJ2-2, with D unresolved. Trimming took off 3 bases at V and 4 bases at J, with 6 bases between the two ends. Germline CDR1 reads LNHDA; CDR2 reads SQIVND (reference sequence). The CDR3 loop spans 13 amino acids. CDR3 protein: CASSIFSTGELFF. DNA of the CDR3: TGTGCCAGTAGTATTTTCTCCACCGGGGAGCTGTTTTTT. The full variable domain, in which reference TRBV19 and TRBJ2-2 provide the parts outside the CDR3, is DGGITQSPKYLFRKEGQNVTLSCEQNLNHDAMYWYRQDPGQGLRLIYYSQIVNDFQKGDIAEGYSVSREKKESFPLTVTSAQKNPTAFYLCASSIFSTGELFFGEGSRLTVL.

This clonotype was recorded at least ten times. V usage is TRBV18 and J usage is TRBJ2-1, with no clear D. Germline V gene lookup returns CDR1 KGHSH and CDR2 LQKENI. V was pared by 0 bases and J by 8 bases, with 11 bases between. The CDR3 totals 14 residues. CDR3 in DNA: TGTGCCAGCTCACCACCGAGCCTATTCCATGAGCAGTTCTTC. As protein: CASSPPSLFHEQFF. Full variable domain (remainder filled in from reference TRBV18 and TRBJ2-1): NAGVMQNPRHLVRRRGQEARLRCSPMKGHSHVYWYRQLPEEGLKFMVYLQKENIIDESGMPKERFSAEFPKEGPSILRIQQVVRGDSAAYFCASSPPSLFHEQFFGPGTRLTVL.

The sample holds a few counts of this clonotype. The V call is TRBV20-1, the J call TRBJ2-1, with D perhaps matching TRBD1 (7 bases). Trimming left V 3 bases short and J 5 bases short, with 14 bases between. Germline loops: CDR1 DFQATT, CDR2 SNEGSKA (reference sequence). The CDR3 runs to 14 residues. CDR3 residues: CSASRGTVNNEQFF. Written as DNA, the CDR3 is TGCAGTGCTAGCCGGGGGACAGTGAACAATGAGCAGTTCTTC.

This clonotype was seen repeatedly, ten times or more. The chain uses TRBV28 and TRBJ1-5; the D is unclear. The CDR3 sequence is 15 residues long. Trimming shortened V by 1 base and J by 2 bases, and 9 bases separated the two germline ends. CDR1 and CDR2 (germline): MDHEN, SYDVKM. In DNA, the CDR3 is TGTGCCAGCAGTTTATATTCCGGGGGCAATCAGCCCCAGCATTTT. Translation gives CASSLYSGGNQPQHF.

This clonotype was counted many times. The chain links TRBV5-6 to TRBJ2-1, with TRBD1 matching 10 bases. CDR3 length: 14 amino acids. V gave up 0 bases and J gave up 10 bases; unmatched junction bases: 4. CDR1 and CDR2 (germline): SGHDT, YYEEEE. The CDR3 DNA is TGTGCCAGCAGCTTGGCCGGGACAGGGGACGAGCAGTTCTTC. It translates to CASSLAGTGDEQFF.

This clonotype was observed many times. The chain employs TRBV18 and TRBJ2-7, with 11 bases lining up with TRBD2. V shed 3 bases and J 6 bases; nucleotides not matched to a gene: 1. Germline values: CDR1 KGHSH, CDR2 LQKENI. There are 13 residues in the CDR3. This chain's CDR3 is CASSPGTSGEQYF. In DNA form, the CDR3 reads TGTGCCAGCTCACCCGGGACTAGCGGCGAGCAGTACTTC.

This clonotype has at least ten counts. The V gene is TRBV7-3, the J gene TRBJ2-1, with 8 nucleotides matching TRBD2. The CDR3 consists of 16 residues. Trimming at V came to 6 bases and at J to 2 bases, leaving 9 bases not matched to a gene. Per germline, CDR1 SGHTA and CDR2 FQGTGA. The CDR3 DNA sequence: TGTGCCAGCAGTCGTAATAGCGGGAACCCCTACAATGAGCAGTTCTTC. Translation: CASSRNSGNPYNEQFF.

This clonotype was found many times. V is TRBV5-6 and J is TRBJ2-7, with 9 bases lining up with TRBD1. J was trimmed by 0 bases and V by 4 bases; bases with no gene match: 11. The CDR3 consists of 17 residues. Germline CDR1 and CDR2: SGHDT and YYEEEE. CDR3 sequence reads: CASSARTNRGHSYEQYF. In nucleotides, the CDR3 is TGTGCCAGCAGCGCCCGGACCAACAGGGGGCACTCCTACGAGCAGTACTTC.

In this sample, this clonotype turned up a few times. The rearrangement uses TRBV13 and TRBJ2-1, with no clear D. Germline lookup yields CDR1 PRHDT and CDR2 FYEKMQ (reference sequence). This CDR3 has 14 amino acids. V lost 6 bases to trimming and J lost 5 bases, with 14 bases between them. CDR3 residues: CASSDISPDNEQFF. CDR3 bases: TGTGCCAGCAGTGATATTAGCCCGGACAATGAGCAGTTCTTC.

This clonotype was recorded many times. V gene TRBV10-3 combines with J gene TRBJ1-2; tentative D call: TRBD1 (5 bases). Germline values: CDR1 ENHRY, CDR2 SYGVKD. This CDR3 contains 15 residues. V lost 0 bases, J lost 5 bases, and 13 bases lay in between. The CDR3 here is CAISESTVPRYGYTF. The CDR3 DNA sequence: TGTGCCATCAGTGAGTCGACAGTCCCTCGATATGGCTACACCTTC.

This clonotype was counted at least ten times. The chain links TRBV5-1 to TRBJ2-7; 9 bases are a match to TRBD2. The germline V gene has CDR1 SGHRS and CDR2 YFSETQ. The CDR3 consists of 16 residues. The junction had 9 bases not matched to a gene; V was cut back by 1 base and J by 4 bases. Here the CDR3 DNA reads TGCGCCAGCAGCTTGTCGACTAGCGGAGGGGCGTACGAGCAGTACTTC. The encoded protein is CASSLSTSGGAYEQYF. Together with reference TRBV5-1 and TRBJ2-7, the CDR3 gives the full variable domain: KAGVTQTPRYLIKTRGQQVTLSCSPISGHRSVSWYQQTPGQGLQFLFEYFSETQRNKGNFPGRFSGRQFSNSRSEMNVSTLELGDSALYLCASSLSTSGGAYEQYFGPGTRLTVT.

The chain carries TRBV7-6 and TRBJ1-4; no clear D. This CDR3 spans 14 amino acids. Germline assignment: CDR1 SGHVS and CDR2 FNYEAQ. V lost 3 bases, J lost 5 bases, and 10 bases lay in between. CDR3 sequence: CASSFRTANEKLFF. As DNA, the CDR3 is TGTGCCAGCAGCTTTCGAACGGCCAATGAAAAACTGTTTTTT.

There are many counts of this clonotype. The V gene is TRBV28, the J gene TRBJ1-1, with D possibly being TRBD1 (6 bases). The V gene's germline CDR1 is MDHEN and CDR2 SYDVKM. The CDR3 has 13 amino acids. V lost 8 bases, J lost 4 bases, and 14 bases lay in between. The CDR3 DNA reads as TGTGCCAGCGTTATTACCAGGGGCACTGAAGCTTTCTTT. Protein: CASVITRGTEAFF.

Many counts were recorded for this clonotype. The chain couples TRBV7-3 to TRBJ2-1; TRBD2 might be the D (6 bases). CDR3 length equals 15 residues. Deletions cut 5 bases from V and 8 bases from J, with 19 bases between. Germline V CDR1 and CDR2: SGHTA, FQGTGA. CDR3 nucleotide sequence: TGTGCCAGCAGCAAATATAGGGGCGGGACGGATGAGCAGTTCTTC. Amino acid sequence: CASSKYRGGTDEQFF.

This clonotype showed up many times. This chain joins TRBV7-9 and TRBJ1-4; D is perhaps TRBD1 (6 bases). The CDR3 contains 13 residues. Trimming pared 5 bases from V and 7 bases from J, leaving 11 bases between. CDR1 SEHNR and CDR2 FQNEAQ come from the germline V gene (reference sequence). CDR3 coding DNA: TGTGCCAGCAGCAACAGGGATAGTGAAAAACTGTTTTTT. This translates into CASSNRDSEKLFF.

V is TRBV9 and J is TRBJ2-4, with 10 bases fitting TRBD1. Germline V gene lookup returns CDR1 SGDLS and CDR2 YYNGEE. V lost 4 bases to trimming and J lost 3 bases; unmatched junction nucleotides: 10. The CDR3 sequence is 17 residues long. The DNA of the CDR3 is TGTGCCAGCAGCCCGAGTCCCGGGACAGGGGACAAAAACATTCAGTACTTC. Translating it yields CASSPSPGTGDKNIQYF.

There are many counts of this clonotype. The rearrangement uses TRBV28 and TRBJ1-4, with TRBD1 matching 9 bases. Germline V gene sequence: CDR1 MDHEN, CDR2 SYDVKM. The CDR3 consists of 15 residues. The ends lost 5 bases at V and 6 bases at J; junction bases unmatched: 7. CDR3: CASSGGTGLYEKLFF. The CDR3 DNA follows: TGTGCCAGCAGTGGGGGGACAGGGCTTTATGAAAAACTGTTTTTT.

With regard to this clonotype: This likely stems from a read error, as it lies one base from a far larger clone. The chain carries TRBV4-3 and TRBJ2-1, with 9 bases matching TRBD2. This CDR3 region has 15 residues. Per germline, CDR1 LGHNA and CDR2 YSLEER. The V gene end was trimmed by 5 bases and the J gene end by 8 bases; junction bases not matched to a gene: 10. The CDR3 DNA follows: TGCGCCAGCAGCGTTGGCGGGAGGGCCCACGATGAGCAGTTCTTC. Translating gives CASSVGGRAHDEQFF.

This clonotype was observed at least ten times. This chain uses TRBV4-1 with TRBJ1-2; D unclear. The CDR3 runs to 12 residues. Looked up from germline, CDR1 is MGHRA and CDR2 is YSYEKL. V lost 1 base and J 4 bases, leaving 4 bases between the germline ends. The CDR3 nucleotides are TGCGCCAGCAGCCAAGCCGGCTATGGCTACACCTTC. Translated: CASSQAGYGYTF.

This clonotype was seen many times. The genes are TRBV6-2 or TRBV6-3 and TRBJ2-3; TRBD2 matches at 9 bases. The trim removed 5 bases at V and 1 base at J, leaving 7 bases unmatched. CDR3 length equals 16 residues. Germline CDR1 is MNHEY and CDR2 is SVGEGT. CDR3 sequence: CASSRLAGVGTDTQYF. The CDR3 region has the DNA TGTGCCAGCAGTCGGTTAGCGGGAGTTGGCACAGATACGCAGTATTTT.

This clonotype was detected many times. The V call is TRBV7-2, the J call TRBJ1-2, with a weak D call TRBD1 (6 bases). Germline loops: CDR1 SGHTA, CDR2 FQGNSA. The CDR3 runs 17 residues. Trimming pared 2 bases from V and 0 bases from J, leaving 16 bases between. This chain's CDR3 is CASSLFPGWTANYGYTF. Here the CDR3 DNA reads TGTGCCAGCAGCTTATTCCCGGGTTGGACAGCTAACTATGGCTACACCTTC.

In this sample, this clonotype turned up many times. V usage is TRBV7-2 and J usage is TRBJ1-1; 8 positions agree with TRBD1. The CDR3 contains 14 residues. Germline lookup yields CDR1 SGHTA and CDR2 FQGNSA. V gave up 4 bases and J gave up 4 bases; unmatched junction bases: 5. Here the CDR3 reads CASSSSTGATEAFF. The CDR3 coding sequence is TGTGCCAGCAGCTCCTCGACAGGGGCCACTGAAGCTTTCTTT.

Ten or more counts support this clonotype. This chain uses TRBV23-1 with TRBJ2-7; D assignment may be TRBD1 or TRBD2 (6 bases each). TRBV23-1 is recorded as an ORF, its role being uncertain. V lost 0 bases, J lost 0 bases, and 15 bases lay in between. The CDR3 loop spans 17 amino acids. The CDR3 region has the DNA TGCGCCAGCAGTCAATCGGACAGCCGGGACTGCTCCTACGAGCAGTACTTC. Residues: CASSQSDSRDCSYEQYF.

Only a few counts were recorded for this clonotype. The chain uses TRBV12-3 or TRBV12-4 and TRBJ2-1; 8 nucleotides agree with TRBD2. The CDR3 loop spans 15 amino acids. V lost 5 bases, J lost 4 bases, and 7 bases stayed unmatched. CDR3 sequence: CASSRSGTSYNEQFF. The CDR3, as DNA: TGTGCCAGCAGTCGTAGCGGGACTTCTTACAATGAGCAGTTCTTC.